The 8 T cell receptor beta chains in this list originate from one sample, sequenced in a study of sequential checkpoint blockade in melanoma. The data were produced by immunoSEQ multiplex PCR, yet TCRdb's version contains in-frame clones alone and is incomplete. This sample carries more than 10,000 clones, over 60% of them seen once, and the ten largest clones take about 58%. Treatment here: randomized to nivolumab then ipilimumab (arm A) or the reverse (arm B). Sequences were derived from CD8+ T cells sorted from blood (inferred from file names), sampled from a patient given nivolumab and ipilimumab in sequence. The source of these receptors is a human donor with melanoma.

This clone was detected only a few times. The rearrangement uses TRBV19 and TRBJ1-1; 7 nucleotides agree with TRBD1. From germline, CDR1 is LNHDA and CDR2 SQIVND (reference sequence). This CDR3 contains 13 residues. With 6 bases clipped from V and 0 bases from J, the junction kept 1 base outside the gene matches. CDR3 DNA: TGTGCCAGTAGACAGGGGTTGAACACTGAAGCTTTCTTT. Residues: CASRQGLNTEAFF.

V and J are TRBV19 and TRBJ1-2, with 7 bases that match TRBD1. CDR3 length: 17 residues. V trimming: 0 bases; J trimming: 4 bases; junction bases outside the gene matches: 11. Germline V gene sequence: CDR1 LNHDA, CDR2 SQIVND (reference sequence). CDR3 sequence reads: CASSIDQWDSGGYGYTF. The DNA for the CDR3 is TGTGCCAGTAGTATAGATCAGTGGGACAGCGGAGGCTATGGCTACACCTTC.

This clone has only one observation. This chain uses TRBV19 with TRBJ2-2, with D perhaps TRBD2 (6 bases). CDR3 size: 15 residues. Trimming took off 3 bases at V and 2 bases at J, with 10 bases between the two ends. CDR1 LNHDA and CDR2 SQIVND come from the germline V gene (reference sequence). CDR3 loop: CASSIFGGNTGELFF. The CDR3 region has the DNA TGTGCCAGTAGTATCTTCGGGGGAAACACCGGGGAGCTGTTTTTT. The whole variable domain, filled in from reference TRBV19 and TRBJ2-2, reads DGGITQSPKYLFRKEGQNVTLSCEQNLNHDAMYWYRQDPGQGLRLIYYSQIVNDFQKGDIAEGYSVSREKKESFPLTVTSAQKNPTAFYLCASSIFGGNTGELFFGEGSRLTVL.

The chain carries TRBV7-9 and TRBJ1-2, with D uncertain. The V gene's germline CDR1 is SEHNR and CDR2 FQNEAQ (reference sequence). The CDR3 is 17 residues long. V gave up 1 base and J gave up 7 bases, with 22 bases separating them. DNA of the CDR3: TGTGCCAGCAGCTTAGGCACCCTCAATATTCGCACCGGTGGCTACACCTTC. Residues: CASSLGTLNIRTGGYTF.

This sequence joins TRBV27 and TRBJ2-1; unclear D gene. Deletions cut 3 bases from V and 6 bases from J, with 12 bases between. CDR1 and CDR2 (germline): MNHEY, SMNVEV (reference sequence). CDR3 length: 14 residues. In nucleotides, the CDR3 is TGTGCCAGCAGTTTCCCGTCTCCCTTCAATGAGCAGTTCTTC. Its protein is CASSFPSPFNEQFF.

V and J are TRBV4-1 and TRBJ2-1; no reliable D call. Trimming pared 2 bases from V and 6 bases from J, leaving 2 bases between. This CDR3 comprises 11 residues. CDR1 MGHRA and CDR2 YSYEKL come from the germline V gene. The CDR3 DNA is TGCGCCAGCAGCCAACTCAATGAGCAGTTCTTC. Amino acids: CASSQLNEQFF.

The rearrangement joins TRBV11-3 to TRBJ2-5, with D perhaps TRBD2 (6 bases). Trimming left V 4 bases short and J 0 bases short, with 9 bases between. Germline loops: CDR1 SGHNT, CDR2 YENEEA. CDR3 length: 14 residues. CDR3 DNA sequence: TGTGCCAGCAGCTCCTGGGACTACCAAGAGACCCAGTACTTC. It codes for CASSSWDYQETQYF.

The J gene is TRBJ2-6, the V gene TRBV15; weak D call: TRBD1 (5 bases). Trimming left V 2 bases short and J 0 bases short, with 17 bases between. In germline, CDR1 is LNHNV, CDR2 YYDKDF (reference sequence). This CDR3 spans 19 amino acids. The CDR3 reads CATSRPWTLTLSGANVLTF. CDR3 bases: TGTGCCACCAGCAGACCCTGGACACTGACGCTCTCTGGGGCCAACGTCCTGACTTTC.